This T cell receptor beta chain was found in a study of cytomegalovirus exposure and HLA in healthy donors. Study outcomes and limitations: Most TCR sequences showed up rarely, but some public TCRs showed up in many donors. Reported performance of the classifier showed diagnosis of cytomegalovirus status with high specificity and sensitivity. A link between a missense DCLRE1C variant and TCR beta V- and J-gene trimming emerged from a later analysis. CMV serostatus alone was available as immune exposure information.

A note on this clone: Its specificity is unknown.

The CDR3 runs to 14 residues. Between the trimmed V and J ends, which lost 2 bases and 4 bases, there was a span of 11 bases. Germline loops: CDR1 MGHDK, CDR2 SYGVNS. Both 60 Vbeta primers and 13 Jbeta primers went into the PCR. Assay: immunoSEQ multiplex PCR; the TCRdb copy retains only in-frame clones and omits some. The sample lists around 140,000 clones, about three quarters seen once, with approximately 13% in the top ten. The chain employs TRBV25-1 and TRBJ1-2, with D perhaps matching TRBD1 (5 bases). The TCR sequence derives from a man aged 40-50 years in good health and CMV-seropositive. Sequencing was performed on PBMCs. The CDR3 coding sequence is TGTGCCAGCAGTGAAAAAGGGGTCGGCTATGGCTACACCTTC. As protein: CASSEKGVGYGYTF.